The 30 T cell receptor beta chains below come from one sample, sequenced in a study of blood T cell repertoires in COVID-19. Using immunoSEQ multiplex PCR, the repertoire was profiled, and TCRdb retains in-frame clones only, with some absent. The data contain some 250,000 clones, 81% of them seen just once; the ten biggest clones take up approximately 7.9%. Sequenced input: peripheral blood. All receptors come from an elderly woman with acute or convalescent COVID-19.

The chain employs TRBV5-1 and TRBJ1-4, with a tentative D call TRBD1 (6 bases). This CDR3 is 15 amino acids long. V lost 4 bases to trimming and J lost 7 bases, with 17 bases between them. Germline V gene lookup returns CDR1 SGHRS and CDR2 YFSETQ. CDR3 nucleotide sequence: TGCGCCAGCAGCCCCAACAGGGACAAACTTGAAAAACTGTTTTTT. It codes for CASSPNRDKLEKLFF.

This chain uses TRBV5-4 with TRBJ2-1, with D hard to call. V was trimmed by 0 bases and J by 0 bases, leaving 10 bases between them. The germline V gene has CDR1 SGHNT and CDR2 YYREEE (reference sequence). The CDR3 sequence is 16 residues long. In nucleotides, the CDR3 is TGTGCCAGCAGCTTGGGGCTGGCCCGCTCCTACAATGAGCAGTTCTTC. As protein: CASSLGLARSYNEQFF.

This clone showed up just a few times. Within the sample, other DNA sequences also encode this same CDR3. The V call is TRBV4-2, the J call TRBJ1-2; D is perhaps TRBD1 (5 bases). Per the germline V gene, CDR1 is LGHNA and CDR2 is YNFKEQ. The CDR3 is 15 amino acids. Trimming removed 0 bases from V and 4 bases from J, with 12 bases in between. The CDR3 DNA follows: TGTGCCAGCAGCCAAGATCGGGGGGTCGGCTATGGCTACACCTTC. This translates into CASSQDRGVGYGYTF.

The V call is TRBV5-1, the J call TRBJ2-7; 7 positions match TRBD1. Germline CDR1 and CDR2: SGHRS and YFSETQ. This CDR3 is 15 amino acids long. The V and J ends lost 3 bases and 0 bases, in that order; junction bases with no gene match: 6. For the CDR3, the DNA is TGCGCCAGCAGCTCCGACAGGGTTCTCTCCTACGAGCAGTACTTC. Residues: CASSSDRVLSYEQYF.

This chain connects TRBV23-1 to TRBJ1-1; D is unresolved. TRBV23-1 is treated as an ORF (open reading frame) with a function not yet certain. Trimming took off 3 bases at V and 2 bases at J, with 13 bases between the two ends. The CDR3 contains 15 residues. The CDR3: CASSQLPGSNTEAFF. The CDR3 bases are TGCGCCAGCAGTCAGCTTCCGGGGTCCAACACTGAAGCTTTCTTT.

The chain combines TRBV6-5 with TRBJ2-1, with TRBD2 identical over 10 bases. CDR1 and CDR2 from the germline V gene are MNHEY and SVGAGI. CDR3 length equals 13 residues. Trimming took 5 bases from V and 15 from J; bases not matched to a gene: 10. The CDR3, as DNA: TGTGCCAGCAGTCCATACCCTAGCGGGAGTTTGTTCTTC. Translating it yields CASSPYPSGSLFF.

The chain couples TRBV30 to TRBJ2-3; a possible D gene is TRBD2 (7 bases). The V gene's germline CDR1 is GTSNPN and CDR2 SVGIG (reference sequence). V was shortened by 0 bases and J by 6 bases, with 34 bases between the two germline ends. This CDR3 has 21 residues. In nucleotides, the CDR3 is TGTGCCTGGAGTGTAACCCCCTCTAGGGGGGGGGCTAAACCTCACCCCGATACGCAGTATTTT. Translation gives CAWSVTPSRGGAKPHPDTQYF.

This clone was observed once. The chain joins TRBV7-8 to TRBJ2-3, with a weak D call TRBD1 (6 bases). The ends were cut back, 4 bases at V and 2 bases at J, with 22 bases in the middle. Germline assignment: CDR1 SGHVS and CDR2 FQNEAQ. The CDR3 loop spans 18 amino acids. The CDR3 DNA follows: TGTGCCAGCAGCTCCAATATGGGGGCTACAGCTAACACAGATACGCAGTATTTT. Its protein is CASSSNMGATANTDTQYF.

This rearrangement joins TRBV21-1 to TRBJ1-5. TRBV21-1 is designated a pseudogene. The CDR3 covers 17 residues. CDR3 amino acids: CASSKAVSRRGGQPQHF. The CDR3 nucleotides read TGTGCCAGCAGCAAAGCAGTTTCCAGAAGAGGAGGGCAGCCCCAGCATTTT.

The chain is built from TRBV3-1 (or the pseudogene TRBV3-2) and TRBJ2-5; D ambiguous. Germline V gene data show CDR1 as LGHDT and CDR2 as YNNKEL (reference sequence). The germline V and J ends were trimmed by 4 bases and 4 bases, with 10 bases remaining between them. The CDR3 is 13 residues long. The CDR3 here is CASSPRAPETQYF. CDR3 in DNA: TGTGCCAGCAGCCCCCGCGCCCCAGAGACCCAGTACTTC.

This sequence joins TRBV19 and TRBJ1-5; D is perhaps TRBD1 (6 bases). This CDR3 has 13 residues. Trimming removed 10 bases at V and 3 bases at J, with 13 bases between. The germline V gene has CDR1 LNHDA and CDR2 SQIVND (reference sequence). This CDR3 is CATRDIDNQPQHF. In DNA form, the CDR3 reads TGTGCCACCCGGGACATTGACAATCAGCCCCAGCATTTT.

J is TRBJ1-3 and V is TRBV19, with TRBD1 identical over 8 bases. The junction had 3 bases not matched to a gene; V was cut back by 6 bases and J by 2 bases. In germline, CDR1 is LNHDA, CDR2 SQIVND (reference sequence). The CDR3 sequence is 14 residues long. In DNA form, the CDR3 reads TGTGCCAGTAGCCCGGGACAGGCTGGAAACACCATATATTTT. Amino acids: CASSPGQAGNTIYF.

The chain uses TRBV27 and TRBJ2-1, with 9 bases lining up with TRBD2. The CDR3 is 15 amino acids. V trimming: 6 bases; J trimming: 1 base; junction bases outside the gene matches: 4. Germline V gene sequence: CDR1 MNHEY, CDR2 SMNVEV (reference sequence). The CDR3 here is CASRRTSGSYNEQFF. Here the CDR3 DNA reads TGTGCCAGCAGACGCACTAGCGGGTCCTACAATGAGCAGTTCTTC.

V gene TRBV11-2 combines with J gene TRBJ2-5, with TRBD2 matching over 13 bases. The CDR3 consists of 17 residues. V shed 0 bases and J 3 bases; nucleotides not matched to a gene: 4. Germline CDR1 reads SGHAT; CDR2 reads FQNNGV. Here the CDR3 reads CASSLDPGLAGKETQYF. The CDR3, as DNA: TGTGCCAGCAGCTTAGACCCGGGACTAGCGGGGAAAGAGACCCAGTACTTC.

V usage is TRBV25-1 and J usage is TRBJ2-7; TRBD2 matches 7 bases. The germline CDR1 and CDR2 sequences are MGHDK and SYGVNS. V was pared by 5 bases and J by 9 bases, with 10 bases of the junction left unmatched. The CDR3 loop spans 13 amino acids. CDR3 amino acids: CASSPAGTGGQYF. DNA of the CDR3: TGTGCCAGCAGTCCAGCGGGGACGGGGGGGCAGTACTTC.

The chain links TRBV25-1 to TRBJ1-2, with D perhaps matching TRBD1 (5 bases). Germline CDR1 MGHDK, CDR2 SYGVNS. V was clipped by 5 bases and J by 6 bases, with 13 bases between them. This CDR3 contains 13 residues. The CDR3 loop reads CASSSSQGHGYTF. The DNA of the CDR3 is TGTGCCAGCAGTAGTTCGCAGGGCCATGGCTACACCTTC.

The chain recombines TRBV15 with TRBJ2-1, with 12 bases fitting TRBD2. J was trimmed by 7 bases and V by 4 bases; bases with no gene match: 5. Germline V gene data show CDR1 as LNHNV and CDR2 as YYDKDF (reference sequence). The CDR3 runs to 15 residues. CDR3 sequence reads: CATSTGLAGINEQFF. The CDR3 DNA sequence: TGTGCCACCAGCACAGGACTAGCGGGGATTAATGAGCAGTTCTTC.

V gene TRBV6-4 combines with J gene TRBJ2-3, with no clear D. Trimming removed 4 bases at V and 1 base at J, with 9 bases between. Looked up from germline, CDR1 is MRHNA and CDR2 is SNTAGT. The CDR3 is 14 amino acids. In DNA, the CDR3 is TGTGCCAGCAGTGGAGGATCGGGCACAGATACGCAGTATTTT. The encoded protein is CASSGGSGTDTQYF.

This chain links TRBV25-1 with TRBJ1-2; 8 nucleotides agree with TRBD1. The CDR3 extends over 16 amino acids. Trimming removed 0 bases from V and 6 bases from J; junction bases left unmatched: 9. Germline CDR1 is MGHDK and CDR2 is SYGVNS. CDR3 amino acids: CASSEYGARGRDGYTF. CDR3 DNA: TGTGCCAGCAGTGAATATGGAGCCAGGGGGCGCGATGGCTACACCTTC.

This clone was seen more than once but under ten times. The rearrangement links TRBV5-4 to TRBJ1-4; TRBD1 agrees at 8 bases. Germline V gene data show CDR1 as SGHNT and CDR2 as YYREEE (reference sequence). This CDR3 has 19 residues. The V and J ends lost 1 base and 0 bases, in that order; junction bases with no gene match: 11. CDR3: CASSLSQTGGRATNEKLFF. DNA of the CDR3: TGTGCCAGCAGCTTGTCCCAAACAGGGGGAAGGGCAACTAATGAAAAACTGTTTTTT. Together with reference TRBV5-4 and TRBJ1-4, the CDR3 gives the full variable domain: ETGVTQSPTHLIKTRGQQVTLRCSSQSGHNTVSWYQQALGQGPQFIFQYYREEENGRGNFPPRFSGLQFPNYSSELNVNALELDDSALYLCASSLSQTGGRATNEKLFFGSGTQLSVL.

In its sample, this clone was seen once. J is TRBJ1-2 and V is TRBV10-3, with 8 bases fitting TRBD1. V was pared by 0 bases and J by 4 bases, with 10 bases of the junction left unmatched. CDR1 and CDR2 from the germline V gene are ENHRY and SYGVKD. The CDR3 has 17 amino acids. CDR3 DNA sequence: TGTGCCATCAGTGAGTCGCCGGACAGGGCGCGGGGCTATGGCTACACCTTC. This sequence encodes CAISESPDRARGYGYTF.

The CDR3 region is CASSRTGTGGNSPLHF. Here the CDR3 DNA reads TGCGCCAGCAGCCGCACGGGGACAGGCGGTAATTCACCCCTCCACTTT. The V gene is TRBV5-1, the J gene TRBJ1-6, with 8 bases aligning to TRBD1. Germline-derived CDR1 and CDR2 are SGHRS and YFSETQ. The V gene end was trimmed by 4 bases and the J gene end by 6 bases; junction bases not matched to a gene: 9. The CDR3 sequence is 16 residues long.

The V call is TRBV2, the J call TRBJ1-6; a weak D match, TRBD1 (5 bases). Trimming stripped 7 bases from V and 4 bases from J, with 17 bases between. Germline V gene data show CDR1 as SNHLY and CDR2 as FYNNEI. The CDR3 extends over 16 amino acids. CDR3 in amino acids: CASKTDPLEYNSPLHF. The DNA for the CDR3 is TGTGCCAGCAAGACAGATCCACTTGAATATAATTCACCCCTCCACTTT. Full variable domain (rest looked up from reference TRBV2 and TRBJ1-6): EPEVTQTPSHQVTQMGQEVILRCVPISNHLYFYWYRQILGQKVEFLVSFYNNEISEKSEIFDDQFSVERPDGSNFTLKIRSTKLEDSAMYFCASKTDPLEYNSPLHFGNGTRLTVT.

The chain employs TRBV2 and TRBJ1-5, with D uncertain. CDR1 SNHLY and CDR2 FYNNEI come from the germline V gene. The CDR3 covers 14 residues. V gave up 7 bases and J gave up 5 bases, with 15 bases separating them. DNA of the CDR3: TGTGCCAGCAAGTATTTTGTAACTGATCAGCCCCAGCATTTT. Translation: CASKYFVTDQPQHF.

The chain couples TRBV21-1 to TRBJ1-1; the table's D call of TRBD1 was not tested on the DNA. TRBV21-1 is described as a pseudogene. This CDR3 contains 18 residues. The CDR3 nucleotides are TGTGCCAGCAGCAAGCCTCGGACAGGGGGCGCGGGGAACACTGAAGCTTTCTTT. Translated, it gives CASSKPRTGGAGNTEAFF.

This rearrangement joins TRBV5-1 to TRBJ2-2, with D tentatively TRBD2 (5 bases). Per germline, CDR1 SGHRS and CDR2 YFSETQ. V dropped 1 base and J dropped 1 base, with 8 bases sitting between them. CDR3 size: 15 residues. CDR3 region: CASSLMGENTGELFF. The CDR3 DNA follows: TGCGCCAGCAGCTTGATGGGAGAGAACACCGGGGAGCTGTTTTTT.

This chain links TRBV9 with TRBJ2-4, with TRBD1 matching over 9 bases. The length of the CDR3 is 14 residues. Germline-derived CDR1 and CDR2 are SGDLS and YYNGEE. V shed 3 bases and J 8 bases; nucleotides not matched to a gene: 6. CDR3 in DNA: TGTGCCAGCAGCGCCGGGACAGGGCGGGACATTCAGTACTTC. Its protein is CASSAGTGRDIQYF.

This clone turned up a few times. V is TRBV12-3 or TRBV12-4 and J is TRBJ2-1; D is uncertain. Trimming took off 2 bases at V and 8 bases at J, with 4 bases between the two ends. The CDR3 has 11 residues. The CDR3 DNA is TGTGCCAGCAGTTTAATCGATGAGCAGTTCTTC. Translation: CASSLIDEQFF.

The V and J genes are TRBV3-1 (or the pseudogene TRBV3-2) and TRBJ2-7; 8 bases map to TRBD2. Germline V CDR1 and CDR2: LGHDT, YNNKEL (reference sequence). This CDR3 comprises 14 residues. With 8 bases clipped from V and 3 bases from J, the junction kept 9 bases outside the gene matches. For the CDR3, the DNA is TGTGCCAGCCGTGCCCGGCGGGGGGACTACGAGCAGTACTTC. Translating gives CASRARRGDYEQYF.

The V and J genes are TRBV2 and TRBJ1-5; D is ambiguous. Trimming shortened V by 11 bases and J by 3 bases, and 17 bases separated the two germline ends. The germline CDR1 and CDR2 sequences are SNHLY and FYNNEI. The CDR3 is made up of 14 amino acids. The chain's CDR3 is CAGTAGGVNQPQHF. The CDR3 DNA follows: TGTGCCGGCACCGCGGGTGGGGTCAATCAGCCCCAGCATTTT.